The 10 T cell receptor beta chains below come from one sample, sequenced in a study of human T cells and chemical hapten exposure. TCRdb reanalysed the RACE reads using MiXCR and keeps one entry per CDR3 protein. This sample yields tens of thousands of distinct CDR3 sequences, of which 9.5% to 10% are seen a single time; 9.6% belongs to the top ten. Specified time point: pre-sensitization, week 0. Treatment specified: therapeutic diphenylcyclopropenone sensitization with weekly scalp DPC. Unfractionated whole blood yielded the extracted total RNA. Specimen: whole blood, collected in connection with sensitization to the hapten diphenylcyclopropenone (DPC). The receptors shown here come from a woman in her twenties or thirties with alopecia areata. Some clones in this sample may be carry-over from other donors' samples.

There are a few counts of this clonotype. The chain uses TRBV7-2 and TRBJ2-6; D is unclear. The CDR3 sequence is 16 residues long. The germline gives CDR1 SGHTA, CDR2 FQGNSA. The ends were cut back, 5 bases at V and 0 bases at J, with 11 bases in the middle. CDR3 in DNA: TGTGCCAGCAGCCTCGGACCGATCTCTGGGGCCAACGTCCTGACTTTC. This translates into CASSLGPISGANVLTF.

Many counts were recorded for this clonotype. The CDR3 bases are TGTGCCAGCAACTTCGGGGGGCCGGATAATTCACCCCTCCACTTT. Translation: CASNFGGPDNSPLHF. The chain joins TRBV6-2 or TRBV6-3 to TRBJ1-6, with a possible D match to TRBD1 (6 bases). The CDR3 runs 15 residues. In germline, CDR1 is MNHEY, CDR2 SVGEGT. Deletions cut 7 bases from V and 5 bases from J, with 15 bases between.

The chain links TRBV11-3 to TRBJ2-7; D gene uncertain. The V end was cut by 2 bases, the J end by 1 base, with 9 bases between. From germline, CDR1 is SGHNT and CDR2 YENEEA. The CDR3 totals 14 residues. In nucleotides, the CDR3 is TGTGCCAGCAGCTTATTTCCGGAGTCCTACGAGCAGTACTTC. This encodes CASSLFPESYEQYF.

The gene calls are TRBV3-1 and TRBJ2-7; TRBD2 might be the D (6 bases). The CDR3 contains 13 residues. V lost 4 bases to trimming and J lost 5 bases, with 12 bases between them. Germline V CDR1 and CDR2: LGHDT, YNNKEL (reference sequence). As DNA, the CDR3 is TGTGCCAGCAGCCGGACGGGGGATAACGAGCAGTACTTC. Amino acid sequence: CASSRTGDNEQYF.

The V gene is TRBV7-2, the J gene TRBJ1-1; D uncertain. This CDR3 comprises 15 residues. CDR1 is SGHTA and CDR2 is FQGNSA in the germline V gene. V was trimmed by 4 bases and J by 3 bases, leaving 15 bases between them. CDR3 sequence: CASSWGSGWDTEAFF. CDR3 sequence (DNA): TGTGCCAGCAGCTGGGGATCAGGCTGGGACACTGAAGCTTTCTTT.

This clonotype was seen many times. V and J are TRBV5-1 and TRBJ2-2; D is uncertain. V lost 0 bases and J 1 base, leaving 7 bases between the germline ends. CDR1 and CDR2 (germline): SGHRS, YFSETQ. The CDR3 sequence is 15 residues long. The CDR3 DNA sequence: TGCGCCAGCAGCTTGGTATTCCAGAACACCGGGGAGCTGTTTTTT. This gives the protein CASSLVFQNTGELFF. Based on the CDR3 plus reference TRBV5-1 and TRBJ2-2, the full variable domain is KAGVTQTPRYLIKTRGQQVTLSCSPISGHRSVSWYQQTPGQGLQFLFEYFSETQRNKGNFPGRFSGRQFSNSRSEMNVSTLELGDSALYLCASSLVFQNTGELFFGEGSRLTVL.

At least ten counts were recorded for this clonotype. The CDR3 DNA sequence: TGCGCCAGCAGCTTGGTGGAGGCCGGCACAGATACGCAGTATTTT. It codes for CASSLVEAGTDTQYF. The chain combines TRBV5-1 with TRBJ2-3; D may be TRBD2 (5 bases). Trimming removed 0 bases at V and 1 base at J, with 9 bases between. The CDR3 spans 15 residues. Germline V CDR1 and CDR2: SGHRS, YFSETQ.

The chain joins TRBV28 to TRBJ1-1; 8 bases align to TRBD1. CDR1 is MDHEN and CDR2 is SYDVKM in the germline V gene. The trim removed 4 bases at V and 1 base at J, leaving 2 bases unmatched. The CDR3 spans 14 residues. CDR3: CASSWTGKNTEAFF. CDR3 bases: TGTGCCAGCAGTTGGACAGGGAAGAACACTGAAGCTTTCTTT.

This clonotype occurred many times. This chain uses TRBV25-1 with TRBJ2-1; D not certain. The V end lost 2 bases, the J end lost 10 bases, and 6 bases lay between the germline ends. The CDR3 length is 11 residues. Germline V CDR1 and CDR2: MGHDK, SYGVNS. The CDR3 protein is CASSEVREQFF. DNA for the CDR3: TGTGCCAGCAGTGAAGTAAGGGAGCAGTTCTTC.

This clonotype has ten or more counts. The chain has TRBV11-2 and TRBJ2-3; 7 nucleotides align to TRBD1. With V trimmed by 3 bases and J by 5 bases, 5 bases remained unmatched. From germline, CDR1 is SGHAT and CDR2 FQNNGV. This CDR3 is 14 amino acids long. The CDR3 region is CASSFTGAGDTQYF. The DNA for the CDR3 is TGTGCCAGCAGCTTTACAGGGGCGGGAGATACGCAGTATTTT.